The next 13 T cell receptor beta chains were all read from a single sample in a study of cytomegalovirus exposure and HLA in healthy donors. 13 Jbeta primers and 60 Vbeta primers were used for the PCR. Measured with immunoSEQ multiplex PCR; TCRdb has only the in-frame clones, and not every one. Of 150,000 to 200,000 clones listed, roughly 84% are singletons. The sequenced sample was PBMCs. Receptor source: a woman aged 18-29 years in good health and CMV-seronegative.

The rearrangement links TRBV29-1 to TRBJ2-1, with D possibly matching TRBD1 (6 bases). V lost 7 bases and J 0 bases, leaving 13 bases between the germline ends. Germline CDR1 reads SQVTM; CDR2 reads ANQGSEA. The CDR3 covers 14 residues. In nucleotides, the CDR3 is TGCAGCGCCGAGACAGGCCTCTCCTACAATGAGCAGTTCTTC. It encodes CSAETGLSYNEQFF.

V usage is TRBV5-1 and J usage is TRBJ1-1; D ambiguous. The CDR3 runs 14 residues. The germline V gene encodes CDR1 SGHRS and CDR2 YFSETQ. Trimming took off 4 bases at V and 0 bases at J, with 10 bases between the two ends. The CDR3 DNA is TGCGCCAGCAGCCCAGGTTACATGAACACTGAAGCTTTCTTT. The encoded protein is CASSPGYMNTEAFF.

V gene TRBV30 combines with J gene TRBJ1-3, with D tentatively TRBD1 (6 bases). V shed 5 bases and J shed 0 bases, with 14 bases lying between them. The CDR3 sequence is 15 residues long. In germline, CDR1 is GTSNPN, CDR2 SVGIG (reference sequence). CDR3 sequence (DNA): TGTGCCTGGGGAAGGGGGGGGGTCTCTGGAAACACCATATATTTT. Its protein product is CAWGRGGVSGNTIYF.

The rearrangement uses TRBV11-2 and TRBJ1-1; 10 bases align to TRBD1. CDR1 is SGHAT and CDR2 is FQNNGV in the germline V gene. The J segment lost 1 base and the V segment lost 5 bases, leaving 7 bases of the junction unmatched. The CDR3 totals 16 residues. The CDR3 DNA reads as TGTGCCAGCAGCCTAGGGACAGGGGCGAGGAACACTGAAGCTTTCTTT. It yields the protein CASSLGTGARNTEAFF.

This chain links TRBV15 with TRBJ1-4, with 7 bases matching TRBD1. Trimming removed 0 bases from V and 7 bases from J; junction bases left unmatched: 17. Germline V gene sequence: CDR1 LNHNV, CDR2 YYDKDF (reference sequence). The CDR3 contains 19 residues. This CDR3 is CATSRDWALFRDSPEKLFF. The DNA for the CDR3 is TGTGCCACCAGCAGAGATTGGGCCCTCTTCCGGGACAGCCCTGAAAAACTGTTTTTT.

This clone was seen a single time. DNA of the CDR3: TGTGCCAGCAGTATACTCCCCCAGGCAGAAATTAAGGATGGCTACACCTTC. Its translation: CASSILPQAEIKDGYTF. This chain links TRBV5-6 with TRBJ1-2, with D unclear. This CDR3 contains 17 residues. V was shortened by 5 bases and J by 6 bases, with 26 bases between the two germline ends. Germline V gene data show CDR1 as SGHDT and CDR2 as YYEEEE.

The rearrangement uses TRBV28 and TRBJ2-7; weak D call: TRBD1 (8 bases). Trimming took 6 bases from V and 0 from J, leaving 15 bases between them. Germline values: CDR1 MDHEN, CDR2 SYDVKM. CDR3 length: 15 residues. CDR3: CASREQGGFSYEQYF. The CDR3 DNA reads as TGTGCCAGCAGAGAACAGGGGGGGTTCTCCTACGAGCAGTACTTC.

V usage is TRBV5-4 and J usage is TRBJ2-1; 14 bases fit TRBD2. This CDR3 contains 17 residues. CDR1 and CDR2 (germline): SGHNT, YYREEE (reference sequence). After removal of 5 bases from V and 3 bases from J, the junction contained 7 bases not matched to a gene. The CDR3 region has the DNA TGTGCCAGCAGGGAAGGGACTAGCGGGGGATTCTACAATGAGCAGTTCTTC. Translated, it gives CASREGTSGGFYNEQFF.

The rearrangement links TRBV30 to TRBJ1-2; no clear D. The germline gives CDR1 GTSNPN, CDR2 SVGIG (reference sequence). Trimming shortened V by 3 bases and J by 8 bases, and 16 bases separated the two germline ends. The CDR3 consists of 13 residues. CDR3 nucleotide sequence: TGTGCCTGGAGCGTCCGAATCCGGAGAGGCTACACCTTC. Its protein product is CAWSVRIRRGYTF.

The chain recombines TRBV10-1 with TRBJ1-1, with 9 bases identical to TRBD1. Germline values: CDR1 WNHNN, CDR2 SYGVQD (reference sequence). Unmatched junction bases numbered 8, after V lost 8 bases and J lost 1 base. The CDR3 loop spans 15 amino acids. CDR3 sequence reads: CASCDRGFANTEAFF. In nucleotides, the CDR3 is TGCGCCAGCTGCGACAGGGGGTTCGCGAACACTGAAGCTTTCTTT.

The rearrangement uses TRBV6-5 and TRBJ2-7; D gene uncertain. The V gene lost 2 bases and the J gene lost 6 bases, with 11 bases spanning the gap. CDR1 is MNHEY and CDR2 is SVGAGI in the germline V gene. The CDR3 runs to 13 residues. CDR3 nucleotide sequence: TGTGCCAGCAGTTACGAAGAGGATAGCGAGCAGTACTTC. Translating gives CASSYEEDSEQYF.

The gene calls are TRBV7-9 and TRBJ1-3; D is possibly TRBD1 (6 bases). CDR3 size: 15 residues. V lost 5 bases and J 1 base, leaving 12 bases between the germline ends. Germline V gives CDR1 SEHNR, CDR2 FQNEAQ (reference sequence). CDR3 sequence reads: CASSAQDSSGNTIYF. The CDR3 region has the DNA TGTGCCAGCAGCGCGCAGGACAGTTCTGGAAACACCATATATTTT.

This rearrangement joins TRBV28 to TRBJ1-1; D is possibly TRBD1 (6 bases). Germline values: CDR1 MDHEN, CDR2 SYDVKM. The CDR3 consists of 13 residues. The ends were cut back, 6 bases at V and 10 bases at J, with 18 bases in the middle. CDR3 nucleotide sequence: TGTGCCAGCAGAAACCTCGGGGGGCTTGGAGCTTTCTTT. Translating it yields CASRNLGGLGAFF.